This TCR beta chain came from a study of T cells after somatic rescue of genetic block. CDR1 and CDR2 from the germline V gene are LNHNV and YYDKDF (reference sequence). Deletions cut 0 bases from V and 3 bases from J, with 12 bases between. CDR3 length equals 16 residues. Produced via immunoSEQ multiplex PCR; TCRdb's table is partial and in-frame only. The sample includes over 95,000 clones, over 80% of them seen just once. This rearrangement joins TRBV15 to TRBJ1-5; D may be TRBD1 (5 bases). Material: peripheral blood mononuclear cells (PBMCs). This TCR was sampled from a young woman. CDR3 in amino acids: CATSRDRGFVNQPQHF. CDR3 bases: TGTGCCACCAGCAGAGATCGGGGGTTTGTCAATCAGCCCCAGCATTTT.